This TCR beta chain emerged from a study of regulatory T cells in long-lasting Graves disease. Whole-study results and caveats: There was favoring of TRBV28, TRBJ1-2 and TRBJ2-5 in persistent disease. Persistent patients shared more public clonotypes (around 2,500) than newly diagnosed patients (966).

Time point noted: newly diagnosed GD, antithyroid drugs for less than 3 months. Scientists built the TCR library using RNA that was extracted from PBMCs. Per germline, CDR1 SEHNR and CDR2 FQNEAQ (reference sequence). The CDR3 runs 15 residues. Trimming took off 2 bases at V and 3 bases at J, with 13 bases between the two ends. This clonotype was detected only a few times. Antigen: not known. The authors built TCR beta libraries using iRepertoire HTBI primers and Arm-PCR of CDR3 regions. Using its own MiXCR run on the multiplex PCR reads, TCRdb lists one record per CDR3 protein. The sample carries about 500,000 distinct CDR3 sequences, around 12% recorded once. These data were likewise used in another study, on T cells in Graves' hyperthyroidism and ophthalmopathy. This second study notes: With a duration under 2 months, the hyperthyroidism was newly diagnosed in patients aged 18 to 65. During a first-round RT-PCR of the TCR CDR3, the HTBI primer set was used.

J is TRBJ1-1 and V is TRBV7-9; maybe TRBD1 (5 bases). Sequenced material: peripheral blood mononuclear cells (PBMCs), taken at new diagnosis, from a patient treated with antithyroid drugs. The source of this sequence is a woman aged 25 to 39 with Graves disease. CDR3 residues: CASSLWGGSHTEAFF. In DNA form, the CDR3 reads TGTGCCAGCAGCTTATGGGGGGGGTCGCACACTGAAGCTTTCTTT.